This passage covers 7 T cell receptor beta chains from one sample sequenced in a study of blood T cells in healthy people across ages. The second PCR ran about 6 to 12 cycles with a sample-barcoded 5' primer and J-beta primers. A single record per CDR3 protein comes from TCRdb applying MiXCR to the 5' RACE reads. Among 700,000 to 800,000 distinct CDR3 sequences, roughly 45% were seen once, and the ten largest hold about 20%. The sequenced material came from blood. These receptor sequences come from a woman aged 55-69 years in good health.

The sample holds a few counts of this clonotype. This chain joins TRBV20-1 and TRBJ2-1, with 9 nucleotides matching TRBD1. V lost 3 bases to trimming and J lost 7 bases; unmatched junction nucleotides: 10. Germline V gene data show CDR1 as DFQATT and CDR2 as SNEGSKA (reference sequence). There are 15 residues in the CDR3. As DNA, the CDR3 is TGCAGTGCTAGCCGGACAGGGGAAGGTTTGAATGAGCAGTTCTTC. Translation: CSASRTGEGLNEQFF.

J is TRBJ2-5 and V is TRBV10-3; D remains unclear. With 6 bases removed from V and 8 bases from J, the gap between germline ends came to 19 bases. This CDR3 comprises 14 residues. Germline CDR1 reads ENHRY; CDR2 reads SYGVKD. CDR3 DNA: TGTGCCATCAGCGATAGAGGCGGTGAAGGTACCCAGTACTTC. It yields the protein CAISDRGGEGTQYF.

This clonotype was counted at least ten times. Written as DNA, the CDR3 is TGCGCCAGCAGGGGGACATACCCTAACGAGCAGTACTTC. This encodes CASRGTYPNEQYF. The V call is TRBV5-1, the J call TRBJ2-7; D is possibly TRBD1 (6 bases). The CDR3 is made up of 13 amino acids. The V gene lost 5 bases and the J gene lost 5 bases, with 14 bases spanning the gap. Germline V gene lookup returns CDR1 SGHRS and CDR2 YFSETQ.

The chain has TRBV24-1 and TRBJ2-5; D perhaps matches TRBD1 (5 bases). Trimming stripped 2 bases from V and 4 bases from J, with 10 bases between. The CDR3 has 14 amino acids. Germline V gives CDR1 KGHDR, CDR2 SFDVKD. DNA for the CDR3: TGTGCCACCAGTGATTCGGACAATCGAGAGACCCAGTACTTC. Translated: CATSDSDNRETQYF.

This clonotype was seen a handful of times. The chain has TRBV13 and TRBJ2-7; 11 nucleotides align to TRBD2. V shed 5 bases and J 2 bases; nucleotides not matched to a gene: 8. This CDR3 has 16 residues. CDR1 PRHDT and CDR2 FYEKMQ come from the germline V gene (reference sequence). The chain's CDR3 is CASSLHSGRDPYEQYF. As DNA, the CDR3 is TGTGCCAGCAGCCTCCATAGCGGGAGGGACCCCTACGAGCAGTACTTC.

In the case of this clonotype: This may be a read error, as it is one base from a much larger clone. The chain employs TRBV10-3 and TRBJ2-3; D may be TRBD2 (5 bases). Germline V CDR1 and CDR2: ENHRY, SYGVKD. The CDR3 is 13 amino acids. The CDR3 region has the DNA TGTGTCATCAGTGACGGGGATACAGATACGCAGTATTTT. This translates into CVISDGDTDTQYF.

CDR3 in DNA: TGTGCCAGCAGCCAATCCAGCGGGGACTATACGCAGTATTTT. Protein sequence: CASSQSSGDYTQYF. This chain links TRBV3-1 with TRBJ2-3, with 7 nucleotides matching TRBD2. Looked up from germline, CDR1 is LGHDT and CDR2 is YNNKEL (reference sequence). The V segment lost 2 bases and the J segment 7 bases; nucleotides outside the gene matches: 6. This CDR3 contains 14 residues.